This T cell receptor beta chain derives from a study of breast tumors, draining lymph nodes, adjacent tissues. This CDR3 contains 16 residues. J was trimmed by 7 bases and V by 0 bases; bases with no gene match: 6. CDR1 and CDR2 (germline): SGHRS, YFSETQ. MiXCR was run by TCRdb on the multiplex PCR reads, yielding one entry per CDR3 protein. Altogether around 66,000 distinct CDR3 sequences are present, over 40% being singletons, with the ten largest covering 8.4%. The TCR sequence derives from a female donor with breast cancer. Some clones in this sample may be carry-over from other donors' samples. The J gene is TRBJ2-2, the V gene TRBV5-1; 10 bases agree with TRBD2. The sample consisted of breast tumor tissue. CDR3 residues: CASSLDSGRANGELFF. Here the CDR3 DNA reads TGCGCCAGCAGCTTGGACAGCGGGAGGGCCAACGGGGAGCTGTTTTTT.